This entry describes one T cell receptor (beta chain). This sample was taken from a study of blood T cell repertoires in COVID-19. At the level of the study: Samples taken during acute and convalescent COVID-19 were collected in the United States, Italy and Spain. PBMCs, B-cell-depleted T cells, or T cells were the source of the cDNA or gDNA that made up the material.

The study recruited people aged roughly 18 to 100 years across approximately 24 US areas. Recovered Cohort 3 donors showed two negative PCRs, clearance, or symptom resolution. The data were produced by immunoSEQ multiplex PCR, yet TCRdb's version contains in-frame clones alone and is incomplete. Of 180,000 or so clones listed, around 80% are singletons. The CDR3 spans 16 residues. CDR1 is MGHDK, CDR2 SYGVNS, per germline. The V segment lost 2 bases and the J segment 0 bases; nucleotides outside the gene matches: 4. The genes are TRBV25-1 and TRBJ1-1, with TRBD1 matching over 9 bases. The sample taken for sequencing was PBMCs or T cells enriched from blood (not recorded which). This receptor was obtained from a woman aged 60-70 years who had recovered from COVID-19. Here the CDR3 reads CASSEGTGRMNTEAFF. CDR3 bases: TGTGCCAGCAGTGAAGGGACAGGGCGGATGAACACTGAAGCTTTCTTT.